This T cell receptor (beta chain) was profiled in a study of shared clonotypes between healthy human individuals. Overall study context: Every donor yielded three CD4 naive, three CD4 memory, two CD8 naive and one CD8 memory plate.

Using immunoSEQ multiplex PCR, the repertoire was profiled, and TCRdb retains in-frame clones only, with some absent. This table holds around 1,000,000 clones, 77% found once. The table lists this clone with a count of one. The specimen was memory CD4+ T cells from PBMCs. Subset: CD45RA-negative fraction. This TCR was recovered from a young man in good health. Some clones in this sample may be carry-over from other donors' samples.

This chain's CDR3 is CSVGTGDYTF. The CDR3 DNA is TGCAGCGTAGGGACAGGGGACTACACCTTC. The rearrangement uses TRBV29-1 and TRBJ1-2; 10 bases fit TRBD1. V was clipped by 6 bases and J by 10 bases; unmatched bases: 2. The CDR3 length is 10 residues. Germline V gene sequence: CDR1 SQVTM, CDR2 ANQGSEA.